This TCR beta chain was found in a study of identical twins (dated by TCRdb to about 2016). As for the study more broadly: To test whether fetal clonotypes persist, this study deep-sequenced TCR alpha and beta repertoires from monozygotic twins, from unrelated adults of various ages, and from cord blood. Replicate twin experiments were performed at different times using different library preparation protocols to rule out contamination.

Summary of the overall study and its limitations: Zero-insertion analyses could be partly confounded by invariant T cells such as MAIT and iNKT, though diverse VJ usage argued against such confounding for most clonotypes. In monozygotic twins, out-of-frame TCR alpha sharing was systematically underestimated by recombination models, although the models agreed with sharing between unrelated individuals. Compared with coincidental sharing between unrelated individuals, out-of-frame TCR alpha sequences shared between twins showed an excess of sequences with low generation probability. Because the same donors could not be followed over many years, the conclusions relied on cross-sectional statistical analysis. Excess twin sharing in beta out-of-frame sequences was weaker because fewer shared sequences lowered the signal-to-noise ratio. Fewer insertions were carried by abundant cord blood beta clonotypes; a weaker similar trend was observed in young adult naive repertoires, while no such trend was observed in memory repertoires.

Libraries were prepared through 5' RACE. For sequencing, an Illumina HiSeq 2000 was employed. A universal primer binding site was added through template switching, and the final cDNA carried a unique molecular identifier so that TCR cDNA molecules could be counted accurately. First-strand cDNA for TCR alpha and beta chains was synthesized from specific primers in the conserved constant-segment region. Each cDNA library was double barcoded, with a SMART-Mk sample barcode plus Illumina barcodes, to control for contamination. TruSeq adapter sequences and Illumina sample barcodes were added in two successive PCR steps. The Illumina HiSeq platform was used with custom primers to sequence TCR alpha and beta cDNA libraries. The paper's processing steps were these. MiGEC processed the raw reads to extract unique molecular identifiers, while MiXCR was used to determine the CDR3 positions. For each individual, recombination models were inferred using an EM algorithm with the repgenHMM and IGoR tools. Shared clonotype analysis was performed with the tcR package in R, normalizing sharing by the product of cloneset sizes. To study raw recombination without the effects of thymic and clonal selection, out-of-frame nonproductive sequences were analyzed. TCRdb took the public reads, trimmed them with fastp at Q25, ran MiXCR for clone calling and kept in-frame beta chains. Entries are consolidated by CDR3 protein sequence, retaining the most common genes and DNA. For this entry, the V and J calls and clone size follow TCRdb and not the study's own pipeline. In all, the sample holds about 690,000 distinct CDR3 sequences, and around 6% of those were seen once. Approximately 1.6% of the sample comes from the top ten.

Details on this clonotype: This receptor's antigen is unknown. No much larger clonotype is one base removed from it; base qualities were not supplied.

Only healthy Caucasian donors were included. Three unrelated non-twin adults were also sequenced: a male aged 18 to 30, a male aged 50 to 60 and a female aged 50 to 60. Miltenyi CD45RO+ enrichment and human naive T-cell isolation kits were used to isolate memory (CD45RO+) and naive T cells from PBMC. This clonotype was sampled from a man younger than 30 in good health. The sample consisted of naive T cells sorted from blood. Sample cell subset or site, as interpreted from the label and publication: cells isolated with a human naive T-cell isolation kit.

The sequence in DNA is TGTGCCAGCAGTTACCCTACAGGGTTATCCGGGGAGCTGTTTTTT. It encodes CASSYPTGLSGELFF. The chain couples TRBV6-2 or TRBV6-3 to TRBJ2-2; a weak D assignment points to TRBD1 (6 bases agree). There are 15 amino acids in the CDR3, from cysteine to phenylalanine inclusive. Only the CDR3 portion is preserved as DNA: 45 bases, with reading frame beginning at the first base. The germline V gene supplies CDR1 MNHEY and CDR2 SVGEGT. Deletion took 2 bases off V and 6 bases off J, with a span of 13 bases between the germline ends.